The T cell receptor beta chain under discussion was sequenced for a study of response to subunit inactivated influenza vaccine. Each CDR3 protein gets one entry after TCRdb re-called the RT-PCR reads with MiXCR. Among under 750,000 distinct CDR3 sequences listed, over 9.5% were seen once. Notes on the study in general: Each seasonal influenza vaccination recruits few new T cells, the authors suggested.

CDR3 length equals 12 residues. J gave up 8 bases and V 7 bases, and 5 bases lay outside the gene matches. A word on this clonotype: Its cognate antigen is unknown.

V is TRBV12-3 or TRBV12-4 and J is TRBJ2-1; TRBD1 matches 7 bases. This material consisted of PBMCs from blood, taken on the day of vaccination. This receptor was obtained from a middle-aged man who received an inactivated influenza vaccine. CDR3 nucleotides: TGTGCCAGCACCTTAACAGGGGATGAGCAGTTCTTC. The encoded protein is CASTLTGDEQFF.